The next 5 T cell receptor beta chains were all read from a single sample in a study of control samples from healthy donors and cancer patients. Some clones are missing from TCRdb's copy, which holds only in-frame ones; the method was immunoSEQ multiplex PCR. The sample yields 150,000 or so clones, around 88% seen once. Sequencing was carried out using blood. These receptors were obtained from a man aged 18 to 30 in good health.

J is TRBJ2-1 and V is TRBV28; D is undetermined. CDR3 length equals 12 residues. Per the germline V gene, CDR1 is MDHEN and CDR2 is SYDVKM. V lost 4 bases and J lost 5, with 6 bases in between. CDR3 in amino acids: CASSSAHNEQFF. Here the CDR3 DNA reads TGTGCCAGCAGTTCGGCGCACAATGAGCAGTTCTTC.

This chain links TRBV13 with TRBJ2-3; 9 bases fit TRBD1. With V trimmed by 5 bases and J by 5 bases, 14 bases remained unmatched. Germline V gives CDR1 PRHDT, CDR2 FYEKMQ (reference sequence). CDR3 length equals 17 residues. CDR3 nucleotide sequence: TGTGCCAGCAGCCCCAGGGGACAGGGCTTGTTGGGAGATACGCAGTATTTT. As protein: CASSPRGQGLLGDTQYF.

This chain links TRBV27 with TRBJ2-3; TRBD2 is a possible D gene (7 bases). V was cut by 2 bases and J by 5 bases, with 14 bases left in between. Germline V gene lookup returns CDR1 MNHEY and CDR2 SMNVEV (reference sequence). This CDR3 comprises 15 residues. The CDR3 DNA reads as TGTGCCAGCAGTTTAGTAGGGGGGGGGATAGATACGCAGTATTTT. Encoded protein: CASSLVGGGIDTQYF.

CDR3 sequence (DNA): TGCAGCGTTGAGATCACGACAGAGACCCAGTACTTC. Its translation: CSVEITTETQYF. The chain carries TRBV29-1 and TRBJ2-5; D uncertain. The ends were cut back, 3 bases at V and 4 bases at J, with 9 bases in the middle. Germline CDR1 reads SQVTM; CDR2 reads ANQGSEA. This CDR3 is 12 amino acids long.

The gene calls are TRBV5-6 and TRBJ2-4, with 10 bases aligning to TRBD2. With V trimmed by 2 bases and J by 8 bases, 7 bases remained unmatched. CDR3 length equals 15 residues. CDR1 is SGHDT and CDR2 is YYEEEE in the germline V gene. The DNA for the CDR3 is TGTGCCAGCAGCTTACTAGCGGGGAGGGTCGACATTCAGTACTTC. Translating it yields CASSLLAGRVDIQYF.